The 27 T cell receptor beta chains below were found in one sample sequenced in a study of shared clonotypes between healthy human individuals. The method was immunoSEQ multiplex PCR; TCRdb's version includes in-frame clones alone and lacks a portion of them. The table records 2 million to 3 million clones, roughly 93% of them present only once. The sequenced sample was naive CD4+ T cells from PBMCs. Indicated subset: CD45RA+ positively selected. The receptors here all came from a man younger than 35 in good health. Some clones in this sample may be carry-over from other donors' samples.

The chain uses TRBV14 and TRBJ1-4; 7 nucleotides agree with TRBD1. Germline trimming cut 4 bases from V and 8 bases from J; bases unmatched to any gene: 10. The CDR3 sequence is 15 residues long. Germline values: CDR1 SGHDN, CDR2 FVKESK. The CDR3: CASSPRDRVGEKLFF. CDR3 nucleotides: TGTGCCAGCAGCCCCCGGGACAGAGTTGGGGAAAAACTGTTTTTT.

This chain links TRBV7-3 with TRBJ2-3; D is perhaps TRBD1 (5 bases). CDR3 size: 14 residues. Per germline, CDR1 SGHTA and CDR2 FQGTGA. Trimming removed 4 bases from V and 1 base from J, with 9 bases in between. The chain's CDR3 is CASSSKQGTDTQYF. For the CDR3, the DNA is TGTGCCAGCAGCTCAAAACAGGGCACAGATACGCAGTATTTT.

The chain recombines TRBV29-1 with TRBJ2-1; TRBD2 matches 11 bases. This CDR3 is 16 amino acids long. The junction had 14 bases not matched to a gene; V was cut back by 6 bases and J by 7 bases. Looked up from germline, CDR1 is SQVTM and CDR2 is ANQGSEA. CDR3 sequence reads: CSVVYISSGRTNEQFF. The DNA for the CDR3 is TGCAGCGTCGTATATATCTCTAGCGGGAGGACGAATGAGCAGTTCTTC.

This clone has a single count. CDR3 coding DNA: TGCGCCAGCAGCTTGGCCCCAGCAGGGCAGAATGAAAAACTGTTTTTT. Translating it yields CASSLAPAGQNEKLFF. The V call is TRBV5-1, the J call TRBJ1-4; D is possibly TRBD1 (5 bases). Germline CDR1 is SGHRS and CDR2 is YFSETQ. This CDR3 region has 16 residues. Trimming took off 0 bases at V and 5 bases at J, with 14 bases between the two ends.

This clone was detected once. This sequence joins TRBV6-5 and TRBJ1-2; D is unclear. The CDR3 extends over 10 amino acids. Germline V lookup: CDR1 MNHEY, CDR2 SVGAGI. Trimming left V 9 bases short and J 3 bases short, with 5 bases between. The CDR3 is CASWDYGYTF. The CDR3 region has the DNA TGTGCCAGTTGGGACTATGGCTACACCTTC.

This chain links TRBV19 with TRBJ1-5, with a tentative D call TRBD1 (5 bases). V was cut by 10 bases and J by 0 bases, with 10 bases left in between. Germline V gene lookup returns CDR1 LNHDA and CDR2 SQIVND (reference sequence). The CDR3 contains 13 residues. The CDR3 reads CATRDYSNQPQHF. The CDR3 DNA sequence: TGTGCCACTAGGGACTATAGCAATCAGCCCCAGCATTTT. Full variable domain (rest looked up from reference TRBV19 and TRBJ1-5): DGGITQSPKYLFRKEGQNVTLSCEQNLNHDAMYWYRQDPGQGLRLIYYSQIVNDFQKGDIAEGYSVSREKKESFPLTVTSAQKNPTAFYLCATRDYSNQPQHFGDGTRLSIL.

This chain joins TRBV19 and TRBJ2-2; 9 positions match TRBD1. The CDR3 is 16 residues long. Germline assignment: CDR1 LNHDA and CDR2 SQIVND (reference sequence). V lost 6 bases and J lost 3; bases outside the gene matches: 8. The CDR3: CASRRRTGADTGELFF. Written as DNA, the CDR3 is TGTGCCAGTAGGAGAAGGACAGGGGCGGACACCGGGGAGCTGTTTTTT. The full variable domain, with the rest looked up from reference TRBV19 and TRBJ2-2, is DGGITQSPKYLFRKEGQNVTLSCEQNLNHDAMYWYRQDPGQGLRLIYYSQIVNDFQKGDIAEGYSVSREKKESFPLTVTSAQKNPTAFYLCASRRRTGADTGELFFGEGSRLTVL.

The chain recombines TRBV6-5 with TRBJ2-5; D perhaps matches TRBD1 (5 bases). Trimming removed 6 bases from V and 10 bases from J, with 12 bases in between. From germline, CDR1 is MNHEY and CDR2 SVGAGI. The CDR3 length is 11 residues. For the CDR3, the DNA is TGTGCCAGCAGGGAAGGGGCCCGCCAGTACTTC. Its translation is CASREGARQYF.

J is TRBJ1-2 and V is TRBV18, with TRBD1 matching over 10 bases. With V trimmed by 5 bases and J by 4 bases, 4 bases remained unmatched. The length of the CDR3 is 14 residues. Per the germline V gene, CDR1 is KGHSH and CDR2 is LQKENI. The CDR3, as DNA: TGTGCCAGCTCATCGGGACAGGGGACCTATGGCTACACCTTC. This gives the protein CASSSGQGTYGYTF. Supplemented by reference TRBV18 and TRBJ1-2, the full variable domain reads NAGVMQNPRHLVRRRGQEARLRCSPMKGHSHVYWYRQLPEEGLKFMVYLQKENIIDESGMPKERFSAEFPKEGPSILRIQQVVRGDSAAYFCASSSGQGTYGYTFGSGTRLTVV.

This clone was recorded only once. The V call is TRBV30, the J call TRBJ2-7, with 7 bases that match TRBD1. V gave up 2 bases and J gave up 3 bases; unmatched junction bases: 10. This CDR3 region has 15 residues. Germline V gene data show CDR1 as GTSNPN and CDR2 as SVGIG (reference sequence). The CDR3 DNA reads as TGTGCCTGGAGTAAACAGGGGTCGCACCACTACGAGCAGTACTTC. Its protein product is CAWSKQGSHHYEQYF.

This clone was found once. The chain has TRBV21-1 and TRBJ1-3; the D segment call TRBD1 is taken from the table without a DNA check. TRBV21-1 is designated a pseudogene. The CDR3 is 16 amino acids. The CDR3 sequence is CASSIRQGGSRNTIYF. The CDR3 DNA reads as TGTGCCAGCAGCATCCGACAGGGGGGCTCGAGAAACACCATATATTTT.

The chain recombines TRBV6-5 with TRBJ2-2; D may be TRBD1 (5 bases). Deletions cut 0 bases from V and 4 bases from J, with 9 bases between. The CDR3 spans 15 residues. Germline assignment: CDR1 MNHEY and CDR2 SVGAGI. DNA for the CDR3: TGTGCCAGCAGTTACTCGCAGGGATTCACCGGGGAGCTGTTTTTT. Protein sequence: CASSYSQGFTGELFF.

The rearrangement links TRBV29-1 to TRBJ2-2, with 9 bases fitting TRBD2. Trimming cost V 5 bases and J 5 bases; bases outside gene matches: 9. Germline values: CDR1 SQVTM, CDR2 ANQGSEA. CDR3 length equals 15 residues. The CDR3 loop reads CSVLLSGRLTGELFF. Here the CDR3 DNA reads TGCAGCGTTCTTCTAAGCGGGAGGTTAACCGGGGAGCTGTTTTTT.

The V call is TRBV4-1, the J call TRBJ2-2; D gene uncertain. Between the trimmed V and J ends, which lost 2 bases and 6 bases, there was a span of 1 base. The germline V gene has CDR1 MGHRA and CDR2 YSYEKL. The CDR3 is made up of 11 amino acids. The CDR3 loop is CASSQSGELFF. CDR3 nucleotides: TGCGCCAGCAGCCAATCCGGGGAGCTGTTTTTT.

This clone was observed once. V and J are TRBV5-4 and TRBJ1-2, with 9 bases aligning to TRBD1. The junction had 8 bases not matched to a gene; V was cut back by 4 bases and J by 4 bases. The length of the CDR3 is 15 residues. From germline, CDR1 is SGHNT and CDR2 YYREEE (reference sequence). The CDR3 DNA reads TGTGCCAGCAGCCTGCCGGGACAGGGTAGCTATGGCTACACCTTC. Residues: CASSLPGQGSYGYTF.

The chain couples TRBV5-6 to TRBJ2-4; the D gene is possibly TRBD2 (6 bases). The length of the CDR3 is 14 residues. Per the germline V gene, CDR1 is SGHDT and CDR2 is YYEEEE. Trimming stripped 1 base from V and 4 bases from J, with 9 bases between. The CDR3 loop reads CASSLKGLKNIQYF. In DNA, the CDR3 is TGTGCCAGCAGCTTGAAGGGACTGAAAAACATTCAGTACTTC.

The chain carries TRBV7-6 and TRBJ2-2; D call uncertain. CDR1 is SGHVS, CDR2 FNYEAQ, per germline. V was cut by 4 bases and J by 7 bases, with 16 bases left in between. This CDR3 region has 15 residues. CDR3 DNA sequence: TGTGCCAGCAGCTCGGCGGCGATAGCCGGCGGGGAGCTGTTTTTT. Its protein is CASSSAAIAGGELFF.

Note on this clone: The same CDR3 arises from other DNA sequences in this sample as well. The V gene is TRBV20-1, the J gene TRBJ1-4; D ambiguous. Trimming took off 3 bases at V and 8 bases at J, with 7 bases between the two ends. The CDR3 contains 11 residues. The germline CDR1 and CDR2 sequences are DFQATT and SNEGSKA (reference sequence). CDR3 amino acids: CSARSREKLFF. The CDR3 DNA sequence: TGCAGTGCTAGGAGTCGGGAAAAACTGTTTTTT.

V and J are TRBV14 and TRBJ1-1; 7 bases agree with TRBD1. Per the germline V gene, CDR1 is SGHDN and CDR2 is FVKESK. The CDR3 is made up of 16 amino acids. After removal of 4 bases from V and 3 bases from J, the junction contained 11 bases not matched to a gene. The CDR3 loop reads CASSPGGSGGYTEAFF. In DNA form, the CDR3 reads TGTGCCAGCAGCCCAGGAGGGTCAGGGGGGTACACTGAAGCTTTCTTT.

The rearrangement uses TRBV7-2 and TRBJ2-7, with 8 positions matching TRBD2. CDR1 is SGHTA, CDR2 FQGNSA, per germline. This CDR3 region has 16 residues. J was trimmed by 2 bases and V by 8 bases; bases with no gene match: 14. This CDR3 reads CASAPWGLAGAYEQYF. DNA for the CDR3: TGTGCCAGCGCACCATGGGGGCTAGCGGGTGCCTACGAGCAGTACTTC. The whole variable domain, filled in from reference TRBV7-2 and TRBJ2-7, reads GAGVSQSPSNKVTEKGKDVELRCDPISGHTALYWYRQSLGQGLEFLIYFQGNSAPDKSGLPSDRFSAERTGGSVSTLTIQRTQQEDSAVYLCASAPWGLAGAYEQYFGPGTRLTVT.

The chain combines TRBV10-3 with TRBJ2-3; the match to TRBD2 covers 7 bases. V trimming: 8 bases; J trimming: 2 bases; junction bases outside the gene matches: 1. The CDR3 runs 12 residues. Germline assignment: CDR1 ENHRY and CDR2 SYGVKD. CDR3 residues: CAIAGVTDTQYF. The CDR3 coding sequence is TGTGCCATCGCGGGAGTCACAGATACGCAGTATTTT.

This chain uses TRBV5-1 with TRBJ2-5; TRBD1 or TRBD2 may be the D gene (7 bases each). V dropped 7 bases and J dropped 5 bases, with 18 bases sitting between them. CDR3 size: 14 residues. From germline, CDR1 is SGHRS and CDR2 YFSETQ. The CDR3 is CASRQGGPGETQYF. The CDR3 nucleotides read TGCGCCAGCCGCCAGGGGGGGCCGGGGGAGACCCAGTACTTC.

The chain uses TRBV30 and TRBJ1-1; D gene uncertain. The CDR3 totals 13 residues. Trimming removed 5 bases at V and 5 bases at J, with 15 bases between. Germline-derived CDR1 and CDR2 are GTSNPN and SVGIG (reference sequence). CDR3: CAWGPGGGTEAFF. The CDR3 bases are TGTGCCTGGGGCCCGGGAGGTGGGACTGAAGCTTTCTTT.

This chain joins TRBV18 and TRBJ2-5, with unresolved D. Trimming removed 3 bases at V and 4 bases at J, with 12 bases between. The CDR3 has 14 residues. Germline-derived CDR1 and CDR2 are KGHSH and LQKENI. The CDR3 region is CASSPANSGETQYF. The CDR3 DNA sequence: TGTGCCAGCTCACCCGCCAATTCGGGAGAGACCCAGTACTTC.

This chain connects TRBV7-3 to TRBJ2-7; D call uncertain. Per germline, CDR1 SGHTA and CDR2 FQGTGA. V dropped 2 bases and J dropped 5 bases, with 4 bases sitting between them. This CDR3 region has 11 residues. The CDR3 protein is CASSLRNEQYF. As DNA, the CDR3 is TGTGCCAGCAGCTTACGCAACGAGCAGTACTTC.

The chain employs TRBV7-9 and TRBJ2-7; D possibly corresponds to TRBD2 (6 bases). The CDR3 extends over 13 amino acids. Trimming took 0 bases from V and 5 from J, leaving 8 bases between them. CDR1 and CDR2 (germline): SEHNR, FQNEAQ (reference sequence). CDR3 bases: TGTGCCAGCAGCTTAGCGCGCGGGAACGAGCAGTACTTC. Protein product: CASSLARGNEQYF.

The V call is TRBV7-9, the J call TRBJ1-4, with TRBD1 identical over 8 bases. CDR1 and CDR2 (germline): SEHNR, FQNEAQ (reference sequence). CDR3 size: 14 residues. V was clipped by 5 bases and J by 8 bases; unmatched bases: 7. The CDR3 DNA reads TGTGCCAGCAGCCCGACAGGGGCTGAGGAAAAACTGTTTTTT. It translates to CASSPTGAEEKLFF.